This TCR beta chain comes out of a study of cytomegalovirus exposure and HLA in healthy donors. The V and J ends lost 0 bases and 6 bases respectively, with 14 bases between them. The CDR3 runs to 15 residues. Germline V lookup: CDR1 LGHNA, CDR2 YNFKEQ. This clone was counted only a few times. Researchers ran the PCR with 60 Vbeta and 13 Jbeta primers. Repertoires were generated with immunoSEQ multiplex PCR, while TCRdb's copy carries only in-frame clones and drops some. There are under 200,000 clones in the sample; roughly 85% occur only once, and 4% to 4.5% lies in the top ten. The gene calls are TRBV4-2 and TRBJ1-1; unclear D gene. Sequenced input: PBMCs. The receptor was derived from a woman aged 30 to 39 in good health and CMV-seropositive. Written as DNA, the CDR3 is TGTGCCAGCAGCCAAGATCTTGAGGGTTTGGCTGAAGCTTTCTTT. Amino acids: CASSQDLEGLAEAFF.